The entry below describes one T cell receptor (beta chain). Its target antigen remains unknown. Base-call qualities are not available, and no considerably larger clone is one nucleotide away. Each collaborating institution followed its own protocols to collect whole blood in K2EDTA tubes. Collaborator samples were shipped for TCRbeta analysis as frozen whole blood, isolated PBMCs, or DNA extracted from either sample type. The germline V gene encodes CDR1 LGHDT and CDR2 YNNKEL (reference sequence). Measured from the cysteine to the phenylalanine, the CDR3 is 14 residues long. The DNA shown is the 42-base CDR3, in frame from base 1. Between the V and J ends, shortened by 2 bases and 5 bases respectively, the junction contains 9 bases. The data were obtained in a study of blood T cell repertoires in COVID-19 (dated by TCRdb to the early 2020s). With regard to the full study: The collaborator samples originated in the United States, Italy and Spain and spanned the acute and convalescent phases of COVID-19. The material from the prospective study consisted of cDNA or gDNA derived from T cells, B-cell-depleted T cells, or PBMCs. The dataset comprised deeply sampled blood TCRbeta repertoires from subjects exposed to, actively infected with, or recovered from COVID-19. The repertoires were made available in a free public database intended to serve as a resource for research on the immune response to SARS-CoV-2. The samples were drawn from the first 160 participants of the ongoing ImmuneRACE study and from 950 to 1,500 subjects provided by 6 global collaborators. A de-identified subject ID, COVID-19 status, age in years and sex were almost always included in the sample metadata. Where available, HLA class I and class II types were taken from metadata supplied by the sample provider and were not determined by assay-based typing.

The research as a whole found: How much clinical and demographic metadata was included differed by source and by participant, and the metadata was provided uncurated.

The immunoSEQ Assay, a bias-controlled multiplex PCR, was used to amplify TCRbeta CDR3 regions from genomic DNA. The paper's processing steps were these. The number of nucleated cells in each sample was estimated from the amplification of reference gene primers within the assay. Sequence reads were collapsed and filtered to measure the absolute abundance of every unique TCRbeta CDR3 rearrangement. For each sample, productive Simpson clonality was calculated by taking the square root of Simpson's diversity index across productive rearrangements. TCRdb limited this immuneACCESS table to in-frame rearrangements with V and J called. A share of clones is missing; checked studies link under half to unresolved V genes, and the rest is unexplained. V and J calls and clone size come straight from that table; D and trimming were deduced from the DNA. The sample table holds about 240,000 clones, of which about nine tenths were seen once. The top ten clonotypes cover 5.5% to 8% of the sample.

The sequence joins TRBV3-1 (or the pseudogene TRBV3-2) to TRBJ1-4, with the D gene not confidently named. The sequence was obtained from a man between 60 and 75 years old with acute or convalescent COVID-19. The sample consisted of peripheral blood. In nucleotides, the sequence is TGTGCCAGCAGCCAACGACAACGGAATGAAAAACTGTTTTTT. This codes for CASSQRQRNEKLFF.